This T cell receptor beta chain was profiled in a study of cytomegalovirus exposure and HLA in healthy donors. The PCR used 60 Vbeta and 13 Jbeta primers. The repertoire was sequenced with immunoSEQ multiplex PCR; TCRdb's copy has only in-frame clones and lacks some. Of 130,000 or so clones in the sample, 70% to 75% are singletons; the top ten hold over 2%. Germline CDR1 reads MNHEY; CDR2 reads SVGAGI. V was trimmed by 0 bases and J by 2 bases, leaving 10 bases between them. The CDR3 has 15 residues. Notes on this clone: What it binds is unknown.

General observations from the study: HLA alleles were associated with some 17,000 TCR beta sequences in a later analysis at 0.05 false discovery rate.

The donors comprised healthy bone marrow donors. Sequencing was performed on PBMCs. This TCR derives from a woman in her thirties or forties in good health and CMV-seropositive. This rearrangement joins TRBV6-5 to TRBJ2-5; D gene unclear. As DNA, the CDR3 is TGTGCCAGCAGTTACTCGATCGCCAGACAAGAGACCCAGTACTTC. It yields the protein CASSYSIARQETQYF.